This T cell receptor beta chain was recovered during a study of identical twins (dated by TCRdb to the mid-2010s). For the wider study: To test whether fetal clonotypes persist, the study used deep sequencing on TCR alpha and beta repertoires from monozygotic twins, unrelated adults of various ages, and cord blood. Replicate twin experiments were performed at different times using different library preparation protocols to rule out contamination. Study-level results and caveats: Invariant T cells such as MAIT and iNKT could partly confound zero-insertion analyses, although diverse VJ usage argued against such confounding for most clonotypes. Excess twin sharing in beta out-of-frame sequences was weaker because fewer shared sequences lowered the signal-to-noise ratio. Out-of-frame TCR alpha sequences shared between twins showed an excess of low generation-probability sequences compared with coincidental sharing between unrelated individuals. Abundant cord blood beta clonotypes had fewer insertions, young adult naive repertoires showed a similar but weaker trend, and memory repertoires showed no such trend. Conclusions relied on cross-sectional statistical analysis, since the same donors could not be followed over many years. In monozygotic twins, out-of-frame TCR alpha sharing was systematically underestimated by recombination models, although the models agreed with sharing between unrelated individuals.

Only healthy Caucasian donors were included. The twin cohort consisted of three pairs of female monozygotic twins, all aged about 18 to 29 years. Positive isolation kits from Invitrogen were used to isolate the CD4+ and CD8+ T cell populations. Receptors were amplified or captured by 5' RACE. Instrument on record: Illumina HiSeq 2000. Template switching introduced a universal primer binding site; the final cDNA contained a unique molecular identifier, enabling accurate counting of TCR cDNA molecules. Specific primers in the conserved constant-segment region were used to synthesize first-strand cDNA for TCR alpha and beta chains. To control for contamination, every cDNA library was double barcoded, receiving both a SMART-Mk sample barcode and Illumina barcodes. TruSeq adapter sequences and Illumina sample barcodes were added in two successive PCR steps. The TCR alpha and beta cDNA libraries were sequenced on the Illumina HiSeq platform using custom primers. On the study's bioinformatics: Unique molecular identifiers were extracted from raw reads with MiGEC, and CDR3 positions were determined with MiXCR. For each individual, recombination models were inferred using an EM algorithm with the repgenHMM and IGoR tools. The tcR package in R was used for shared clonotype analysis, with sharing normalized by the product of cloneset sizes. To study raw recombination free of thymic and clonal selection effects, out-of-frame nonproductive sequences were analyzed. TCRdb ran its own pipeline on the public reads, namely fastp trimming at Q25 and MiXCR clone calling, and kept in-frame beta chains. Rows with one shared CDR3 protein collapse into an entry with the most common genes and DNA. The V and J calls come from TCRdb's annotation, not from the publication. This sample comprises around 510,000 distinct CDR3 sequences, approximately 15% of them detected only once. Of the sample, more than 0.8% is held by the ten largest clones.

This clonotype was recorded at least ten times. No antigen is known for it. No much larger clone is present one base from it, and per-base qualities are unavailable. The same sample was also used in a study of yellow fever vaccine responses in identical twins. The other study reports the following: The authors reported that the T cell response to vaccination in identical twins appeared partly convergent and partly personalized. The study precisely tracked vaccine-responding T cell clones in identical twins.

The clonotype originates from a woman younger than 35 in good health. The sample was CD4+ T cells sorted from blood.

The CDR3 in this case is CAWSAHEKLFF. The DNA is TGTGCCTGGTCAGCGCATGAAAAACTGTTTTTT. Recombination linked TRBV30 to TRBJ1-4; no D gene is confidently identified. Measured from the cysteine to the phenylalanine, the CDR3 is 11 residues long. CDR3 DNA is the only sequence kept; it has 33 bases, read in frame from the first base. Relative to germline, V is 5 bases shorter and J is 6 bases shorter, with 7 bases between their ends. According to the germline V gene (reference sequence), CDR1 reads GTSNPN and CDR2 reads SVGIG.